This record looks at one T cell receptor beta chain sequence and its context. Antigen unknown. This CDR3 has 16 amino acids. Germline V gene sequence: CDR1 LNHDA, CDR2 SQIVND (reference sequence). Between the trimmed V and J ends, which lost 6 bases and 7 bases, there was a span of 22 bases. The sample originates from a study of blood T cell dynamics during melanoma immunotherapy. Across the whole study: Patients with metastatic melanoma got pembrolizumab or nivolumab-ipilimumab as first-line care.

Described time point: week 3, after first cycle of checkpoint inhibitor. Patients had no prior systemic cancer treatment, immunosuppressants or other active cancers. Notes on the study in general: Clones driving repertoire changes may be melanoma-specific or general immune activation.

Each bulk PBMC sample had 300 to 350 ng DNA loaded. TCRdb's copy holds only in-frame clones and misses some; the assay was immunoSEQ multiplex PCR. The top ten hold 3.5% to 5% of the sample, which has roughly 4,200 clones, around nine tenths seen once. This receptor was obtained from a human donor with melanoma. The chain is built from TRBV19 and TRBJ2-1, with D hard to call. The sample here was blood, taken from a patient treated with checkpoint blockade. The CDR3 DNA reads as TGTGCCAGTAGCACCCGTGTCGGGTGGGAAATGAATGAGCAGTTCTTC. Residues: CASSTRVGWEMNEQFF. Full variable domain (outside the CDR3, taken from reference TRBV19 and TRBJ2-1): DGGITQSPKYLFRKEGQNVTLSCEQNLNHDAMYWYRQDPGQGLRLIYYSQIVNDFQKGDIAEGYSVSREKKESFPLTVTSAQKNPTAFYLCASSTRVGWEMNEQFFGPGTRLTVL.